This T cell receptor (beta chain) was sequenced for a study of blood T cell repertoires in COVID-19. The method was immunoSEQ multiplex PCR; TCRdb's version includes in-frame clones alone and lacks a portion of them. Of some 200,000 clones detected, 80% to 85% appear once; the ten largest clones hold approximately 6.5%. Germline loops: CDR1 LNHNV, CDR2 YYDKDF (reference sequence). V lost 0 bases and J 4 bases, leaving 9 bases between the germline ends. The CDR3 spans 14 residues. The chain combines TRBV15 with TRBJ1-1; no firm D call. Sequencing used peripheral blood. The source of this sequence is a woman aged 40 to 50 with acute or convalescent COVID-19. CDR3 in DNA: TGTGCCACCAGCAGAGATCCTAGTAGCACTGAAGCTTTCTTT. It yields the protein CATSRDPSSTEAFF.